A single sample is the source of the 6 T cell receptor beta chains below, sequenced in a study of OX40 agonist ivuxolimab in advanced cancers. Sequencing used immunoSEQ multiplex PCR; TCRdb keeps in-frame clones, though not all of them. The profile shows 50,000 to 70,000 clones, about 85% of them singletons. The sequenced sample was CD4+ or CD8+ T cells sorted from blood, obtained in a trial of the OX40 agonist ivuxolimab. The source of these receptors is an adult with an advanced solid tumor such as melanoma, head and neck, liver or kidney cancer.

This clone was found once. V gene TRBV27 combines with J gene TRBJ1-2; a possible D gene is TRBD1 (5 bases). The CDR3 has 13 amino acids. Germline V gene sequence: CDR1 MNHEY, CDR2 SMNVEV (reference sequence). V lost 2 bases, J lost 2 bases, and 6 bases lay in between. CDR3 region: CASSLDRNYGYTF. CDR3 DNA sequence: TGTGCCAGCAGTTTAGACAGAAACTATGGCTACACCTTC.

In this sample, this clone is medium-sized. The chain employs TRBV30 and TRBJ1-1; 12 bases map to TRBD1. J was trimmed by 11 bases and V by 2 bases; bases with no gene match: 12. The germline V gene has CDR1 GTSNPN and CDR2 SVGIG (reference sequence). There are 15 residues in the CDR3. In nucleotides, the CDR3 is TGTGCCTGGAGTTCTACCGTTTGGGACAGGGGGCCTGCTTTCTTT. Its translation: CAWSSTVWDRGPAFF.

This sequence joins TRBV5-4 and TRBJ1-1; 7 bases fit TRBD1. The CDR3 is 14 residues long. CDR1 and CDR2 from the germline V gene are SGHNT and YYREEE (reference sequence). The V and J ends lost 4 bases and 5 bases, in that order; junction bases with no gene match: 8. In DNA, the CDR3 is TGTGCCAGCAGCGGGGAACAGGGGAGAACTGAAGCTTTCTTT. It yields the protein CASSGEQGRTEAFF.

This clone was seen only a few times. This chain links TRBV11-2 with TRBJ1-3; tentative D call: TRBD1 (5 bases). Looked up from germline, CDR1 is SGHAT and CDR2 is FQNNGV. V lost 5 bases and J lost 4, with 21 bases in between. The CDR3 length is 17 residues. The CDR3 DNA reads as TGTGCCAGCAGCGGGATCAGACGGGGGAGATGGGGAAACACCATATATTTT. Translating it yields CASSGIRRGRWGNTIYF.

The chain links TRBV7-3 to TRBJ2-3; TRBD2 agrees at 9 bases. V gave up 1 base and J gave up 7 bases; unmatched junction bases: 6. The V gene's germline CDR1 is SGHTA and CDR2 FQGTGA. This CDR3 comprises 15 residues. The CDR3 DNA reads as TGTGCCAGCAGCTTAAATAGCGGGAGTGGAAATACGCAGTATTTT. Amino acids: CASSLNSGSGNTQYF.

This clone is a singleton in its sample. The chain joins TRBV11-2 to TRBJ2-3; D is perhaps TRBD2 (7 bases). Germline-derived CDR1 and CDR2 are SGHAT and FQNNGV. The germline V and J ends were trimmed by 7 bases and 2 bases, with 16 bases remaining between them. This CDR3 comprises 15 residues. The chain's CDR3 is CASTPGGRYTDTQYF. The CDR3 nucleotides are TGTGCCAGCACCCCCGGGGGGCGGTACACAGATACGCAGTATTTT.